A single sample is the source of the 2 T cell receptor beta chains below, sequenced in a study of Tregs in tolerant kidney transplant recipients. The data were produced by immunoSEQ multiplex PCR, yet TCRdb's version contains in-frame clones alone and is incomplete. The table has some 66,000 clones, approximately 92% seen once. The source material was CD8+ T cells from blood, sampled before the transplant. The receptors come from a human donor who received a combined kidney and bone marrow transplant.

This clone was seen just once. The DNA of the CDR3 is TGTGCCAGCAGTAAAGGACAGGACGTGGGTGAAAAACTGTTTTTT. This codes for CASSKGQDVGEKLFF. This chain uses TRBV6-5 with TRBJ1-4; 7 bases are a match to TRBD1. The germline CDR1 and CDR2 sequences are MNHEY and SVGAGI. The CDR3 extends over 15 amino acids. V shed 5 bases, J shed 7 bases, and the junction held 10 bases outside the gene matches.

As regards this clone: The sample contains more than one DNA sequence encoding this CDR3. V is TRBV7-6 and J is TRBJ1-6; 8 bases align to TRBD1. V shed 3 bases, J shed 6 bases, and the junction held 7 bases outside the gene matches. The germline V gene encodes CDR1 SGHVS and CDR2 FNYEAQ. This CDR3 is 16 amino acids long. The CDR3 sequence: CASSFSPGQGNSPLHF. The CDR3 DNA sequence: TGTGCCAGCAGCTTCTCCCCCGGACAGGGTAATTCACCCCTCCACTTT.